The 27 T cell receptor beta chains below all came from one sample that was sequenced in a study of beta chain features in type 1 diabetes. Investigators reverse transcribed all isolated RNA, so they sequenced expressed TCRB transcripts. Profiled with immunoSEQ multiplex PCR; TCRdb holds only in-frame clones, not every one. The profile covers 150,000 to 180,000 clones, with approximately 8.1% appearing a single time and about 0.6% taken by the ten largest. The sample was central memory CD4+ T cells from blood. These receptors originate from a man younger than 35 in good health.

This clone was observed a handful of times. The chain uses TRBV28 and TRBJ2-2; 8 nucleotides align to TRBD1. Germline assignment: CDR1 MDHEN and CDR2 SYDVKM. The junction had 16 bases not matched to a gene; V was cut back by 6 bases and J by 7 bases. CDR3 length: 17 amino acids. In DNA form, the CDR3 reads TGTGCCAGCAGCCTCAACCGACAGGGGCCCCAGAGCGGGGAGCTGTTTTTT. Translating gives CASSLNRQGPQSGELFF.

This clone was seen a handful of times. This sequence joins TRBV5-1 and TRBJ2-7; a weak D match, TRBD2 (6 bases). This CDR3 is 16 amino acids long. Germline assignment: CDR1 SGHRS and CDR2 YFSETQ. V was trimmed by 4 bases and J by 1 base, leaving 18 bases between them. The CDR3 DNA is TGCGCCAGCAGCCCGGAGGGACGGGACTTATCCTACGAGCAGTACTTC. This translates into CASSPEGRDLSYEQYF.

CDR3 in DNA: TGTGCCAGCAGCTTAGTAGCGGAAGAGACCCAGTACTTC. As protein: CASSLVAEETQYF. This chain connects TRBV7-8 to TRBJ2-5, with D tentatively TRBD2 (6 bases). Germline V lookup: CDR1 SGHVS, CDR2 FQNEAQ. The CDR3 runs 13 residues. V dropped 1 base and J dropped 3 bases, with 6 bases sitting between them.

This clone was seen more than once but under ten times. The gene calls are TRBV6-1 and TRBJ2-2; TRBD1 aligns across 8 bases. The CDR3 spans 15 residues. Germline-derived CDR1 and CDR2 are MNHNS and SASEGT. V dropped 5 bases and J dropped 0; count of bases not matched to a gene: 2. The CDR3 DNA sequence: TGTGCCAGCAGTTCGGGACAGGCGAACACCGGGGAGCTGTTTTTT. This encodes CASSSGQANTGELFF.

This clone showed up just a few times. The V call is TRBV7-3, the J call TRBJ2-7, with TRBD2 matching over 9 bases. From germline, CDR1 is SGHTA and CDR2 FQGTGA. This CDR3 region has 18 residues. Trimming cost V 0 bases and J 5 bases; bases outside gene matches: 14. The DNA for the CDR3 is TGTGCCAGCAGCTTAACGTTCTCTAGCGGGGTTTTGATCGACGAGCAGTACTTC. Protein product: CASSLTFSSGVLIDEQYF.

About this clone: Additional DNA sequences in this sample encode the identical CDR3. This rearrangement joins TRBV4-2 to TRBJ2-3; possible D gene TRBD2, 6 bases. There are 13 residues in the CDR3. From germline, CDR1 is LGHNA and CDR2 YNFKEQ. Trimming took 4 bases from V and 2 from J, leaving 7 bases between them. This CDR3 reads CASSRGDTDTQYF. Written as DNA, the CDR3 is TGTGCCAGCAGCCGCGGGGACACAGATACGCAGTATTTT.

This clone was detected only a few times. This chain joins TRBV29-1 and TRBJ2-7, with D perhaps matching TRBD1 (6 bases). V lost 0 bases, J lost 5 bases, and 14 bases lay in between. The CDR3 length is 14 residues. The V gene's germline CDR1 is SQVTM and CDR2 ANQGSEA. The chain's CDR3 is CSVEESTGIHEQYF. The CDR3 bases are TGCAGCGTTGAAGAGTCTACAGGGATCCACGAGCAGTACTTC.

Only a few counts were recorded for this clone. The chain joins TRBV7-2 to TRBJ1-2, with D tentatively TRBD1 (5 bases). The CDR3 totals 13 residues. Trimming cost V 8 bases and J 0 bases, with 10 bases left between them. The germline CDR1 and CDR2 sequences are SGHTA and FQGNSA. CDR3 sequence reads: CASGDRSNYGYTF. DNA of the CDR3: TGTGCCAGCGGAGACAGATCTAACTATGGCTACACCTTC. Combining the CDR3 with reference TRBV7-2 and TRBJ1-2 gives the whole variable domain GAGVSQSPSNKVTEKGKDVELRCDPISGHTALYWYRQSLGQGLEFLIYFQGNSAPDKSGLPSDRFSAERTGGSVSTLTIQRTQQEDSAVYLCASGDRSNYGYTFGSGTRLTVV.

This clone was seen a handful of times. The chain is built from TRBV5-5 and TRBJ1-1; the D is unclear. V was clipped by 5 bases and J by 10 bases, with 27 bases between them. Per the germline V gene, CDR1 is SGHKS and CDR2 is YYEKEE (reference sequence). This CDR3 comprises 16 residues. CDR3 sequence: CASSDLGLSVAVPAFF. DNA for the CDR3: TGTGCCAGCAGTGACCTAGGTTTGTCAGTAGCTGTCCCAGCTTTCTTT.

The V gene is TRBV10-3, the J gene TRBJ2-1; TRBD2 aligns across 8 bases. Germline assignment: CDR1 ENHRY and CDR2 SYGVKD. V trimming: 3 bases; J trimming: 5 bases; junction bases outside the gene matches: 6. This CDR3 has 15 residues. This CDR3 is CAISDGRTSNNEQFF. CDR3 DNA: TGTGCCATCAGTGATGGTCGGACTAGCAACAATGAGCAGTTCTTC.

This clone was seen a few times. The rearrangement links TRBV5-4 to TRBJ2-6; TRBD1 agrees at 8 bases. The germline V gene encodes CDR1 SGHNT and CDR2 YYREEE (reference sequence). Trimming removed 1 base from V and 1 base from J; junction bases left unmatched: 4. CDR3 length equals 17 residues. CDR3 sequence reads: CASSLRQGASGANVLTF. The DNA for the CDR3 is TGTGCCAGCAGCTTGAGGCAGGGGGCTTCTGGGGCCAACGTCCTGACTTTC.

The CDR3 region is CASSSPVAGDGSYEQYF. CDR3 coding DNA: TGTGCCAGTAGTTCCCCTGTGGCAGGGGACGGCTCCTACGAGCAGTACTTC. The V gene is TRBV19, the J gene TRBJ2-7; possibly TRBD1 for D (6 bases). The V gene's germline CDR1 is LNHDA and CDR2 SQIVND (reference sequence). V shed 5 bases and J shed 0 bases, with 20 bases lying between them. CDR3 size: 17 residues.

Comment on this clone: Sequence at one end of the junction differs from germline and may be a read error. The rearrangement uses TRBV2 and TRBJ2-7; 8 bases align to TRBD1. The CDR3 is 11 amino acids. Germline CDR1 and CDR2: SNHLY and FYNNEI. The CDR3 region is CASSQRTGFFF. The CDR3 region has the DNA TGTGCCAGCAGTCAAAGGACAGGGTTTTTCTTC.

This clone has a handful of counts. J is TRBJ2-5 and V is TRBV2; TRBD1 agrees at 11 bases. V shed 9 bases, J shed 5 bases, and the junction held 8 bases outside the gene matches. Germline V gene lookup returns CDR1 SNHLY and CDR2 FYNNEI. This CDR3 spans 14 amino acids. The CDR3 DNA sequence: TGTGCCAGTTACCGGACAGGGGGCTGGGAGACCCAGTACTTC. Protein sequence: CASYRTGGWETQYF.

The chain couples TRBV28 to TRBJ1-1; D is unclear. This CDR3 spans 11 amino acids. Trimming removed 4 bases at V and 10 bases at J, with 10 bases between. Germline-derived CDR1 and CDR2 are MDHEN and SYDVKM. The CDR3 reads CASSWHRGAFF. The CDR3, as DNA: TGTGCCAGCAGTTGGCACCGGGGAGCTTTCTTT.

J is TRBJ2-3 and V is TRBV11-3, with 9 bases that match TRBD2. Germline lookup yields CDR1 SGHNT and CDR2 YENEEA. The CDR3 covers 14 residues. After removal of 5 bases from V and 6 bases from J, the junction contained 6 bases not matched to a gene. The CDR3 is CASSTRSGSDTQYF. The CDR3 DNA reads TGTGCCAGCAGCACCCGTAGCGGGAGCGATACGCAGTATTTT.

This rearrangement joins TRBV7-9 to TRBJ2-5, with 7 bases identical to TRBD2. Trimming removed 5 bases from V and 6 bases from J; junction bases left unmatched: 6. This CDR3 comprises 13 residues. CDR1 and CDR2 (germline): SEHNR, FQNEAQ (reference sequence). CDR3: CASSPGLVKTQYF. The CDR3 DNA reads TGTGCCAGCAGCCCCGGACTAGTCAAGACCCAGTACTTC.

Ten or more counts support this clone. CDR3 sequence: CSVDVGGGEQFF. CDR3 nucleotides: TGCAGCGTTGACGTGGGTGGAGGTGAGCAGTTCTTC. The chain has TRBV29-1 and TRBJ2-1; maybe TRBD2 (5 bases). This CDR3 spans 12 amino acids. CDR1 is SQVTM, CDR2 ANQGSEA, per germline. Trimming removed 3 bases from V and 9 bases from J, with 12 bases in between.

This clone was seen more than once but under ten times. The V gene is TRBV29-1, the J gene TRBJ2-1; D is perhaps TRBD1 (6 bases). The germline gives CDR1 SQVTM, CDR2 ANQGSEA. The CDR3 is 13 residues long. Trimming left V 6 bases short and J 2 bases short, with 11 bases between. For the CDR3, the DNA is TGCAGCGTGGGTCGGGACACCTACAATGAGCAGTTCTTC. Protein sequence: CSVGRDTYNEQFF.

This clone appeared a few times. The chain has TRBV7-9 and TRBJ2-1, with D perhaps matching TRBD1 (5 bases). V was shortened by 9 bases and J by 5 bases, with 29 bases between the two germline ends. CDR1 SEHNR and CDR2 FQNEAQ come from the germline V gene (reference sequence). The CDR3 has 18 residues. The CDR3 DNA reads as TGTGCCAGGAGAAGGTCAGCCCTACAGGCCCGTCCCGACAATGAGCAGTTCTTC. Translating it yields CARRRSALQARPDNEQFF.

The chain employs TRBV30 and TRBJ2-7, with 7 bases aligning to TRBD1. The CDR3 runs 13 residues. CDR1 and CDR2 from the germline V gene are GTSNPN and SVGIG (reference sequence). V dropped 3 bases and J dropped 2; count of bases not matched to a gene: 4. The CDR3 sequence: CAWRGGATYEQYF. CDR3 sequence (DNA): TGTGCCTGGAGAGGGGGCGCGACCTACGAGCAGTACTTC.

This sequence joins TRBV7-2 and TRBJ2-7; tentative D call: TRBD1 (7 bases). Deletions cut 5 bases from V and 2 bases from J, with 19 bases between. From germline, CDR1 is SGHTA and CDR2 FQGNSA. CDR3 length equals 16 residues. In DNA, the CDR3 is TGTGCCAGCAGCCCTAGTGGAGGGGGCCAACCCTACGAGCAGTACTTC. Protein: CASSPSGGGQPYEQYF. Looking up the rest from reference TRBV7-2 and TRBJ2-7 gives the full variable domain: GAGVSQSPSNKVTEKGKDVELRCDPISGHTALYWYRQSLGQGLEFLIYFQGNSAPDKSGLPSDRFSAERTGGSVSTLTIQRTQQEDSAVYLCASSPSGGGQPYEQYFGPGTRLTVT.

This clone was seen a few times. The CDR3 protein is CASSLDGPGGNYGYTF. CDR3 sequence (DNA): TGTGCCAGCAGCTTAGATGGGCCAGGGGGGAACTATGGCTACACCTTC. The chain uses TRBV11-2 and TRBJ1-2; 7 nucleotides agree with TRBD1. The CDR3 is 16 residues long. From germline, CDR1 is SGHAT and CDR2 FQNNGV. V was clipped by 0 bases and J by 2 bases; unmatched bases: 6.

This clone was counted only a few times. CDR3 protein: CASSYRGNTEAFF. Here the CDR3 DNA reads TGTGCCAGCAGTTACAGGGGGAACACTGAAGCTTTCTTT. The V call is TRBV27, the J call TRBJ1-1; 7 bases are shared with TRBD1. Losses at the gene ends were 4 bases for V and 1 base for J; bases not matched to a gene: 0. Germline CDR1 and CDR2: MNHEY and SMNVEV (reference sequence). The CDR3 is 13 residues long.

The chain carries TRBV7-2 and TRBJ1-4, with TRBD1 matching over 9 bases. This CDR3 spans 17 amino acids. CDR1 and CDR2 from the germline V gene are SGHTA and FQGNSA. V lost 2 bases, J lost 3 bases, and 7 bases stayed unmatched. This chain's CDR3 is CASSLRDRARSNEKLFF. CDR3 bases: TGTGCCAGCAGCTTAAGGGACAGGGCGCGATCTAATGAAAAACTGTTTTTT.

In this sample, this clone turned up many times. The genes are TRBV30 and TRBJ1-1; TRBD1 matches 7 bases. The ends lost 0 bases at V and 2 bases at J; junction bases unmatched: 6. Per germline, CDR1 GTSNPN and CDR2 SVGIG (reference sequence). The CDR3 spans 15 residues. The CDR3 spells CAWSVLDRRNTEAFF. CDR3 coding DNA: TGTGCCTGGAGTGTATTGGACAGGCGTAACACTGAAGCTTTCTTT.

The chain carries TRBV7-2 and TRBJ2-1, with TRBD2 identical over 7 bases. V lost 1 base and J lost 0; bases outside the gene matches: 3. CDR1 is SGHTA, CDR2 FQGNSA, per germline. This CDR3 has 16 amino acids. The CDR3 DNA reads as TGTGCCAGCAGCTTAGTCGCGGGGGTCTCCTACAATGAGCAGTTCTTC. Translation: CASSLVAGVSYNEQFF.